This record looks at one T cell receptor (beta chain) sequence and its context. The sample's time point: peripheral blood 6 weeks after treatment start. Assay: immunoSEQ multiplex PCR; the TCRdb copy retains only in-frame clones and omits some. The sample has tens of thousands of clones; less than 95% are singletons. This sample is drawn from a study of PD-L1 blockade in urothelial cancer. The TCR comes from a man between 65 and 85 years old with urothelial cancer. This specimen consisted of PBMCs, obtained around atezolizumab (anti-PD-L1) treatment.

CDR3 nucleotides: TGTGCCAGCAGTTTATCCTATCAGCCCCAGCATTTT. Translating gives CASSLSYQPQHF. V is TRBV28 and J is TRBJ1-5; unclear D gene. V was clipped by 1 base and J by 5 bases, with 3 bases between them. Germline lookup yields CDR1 MDHEN and CDR2 SYDVKM. CDR3 size: 12 residues.